Listed below are T cell receptor beta chains from one sample, sequenced in a study of type 1 regulatory T cells. Antigens for these TCRs are unknown. TCRdb ran MiXCR on the reads and lists one entry per CDR3 protein. The sample lists 24,000 or so distinct CDR3 sequences, roughly half seen once, with around 5% in the top ten. The source material was cultured T cells, either the whole culture or a sorted T cell fraction (not recorded which). Receptor source: a human donor in good health. The conserved cysteine and the conserved F or W are not part of the CDR3 here.

V gene	CDR3 protein
TRBV7-2	ASSLAQAGQETQY
TRBV7-9	ASSTQGTLNTEAF
TRBV2	ASVFGNLAKNIQY
TRBV7-9	ASSSGTIGGYT
TRBV6-5	ASTQQGAYEQY
TRBV30	AWRRQGGNTEAF
TRBV6-6	ASSQHWTLNTGELF
TRBV5-1	ASSSGPPPGNYGYT
TRBV7-2	ASSLVTSSYEQY
TRBV6-1	ASSEGWKETQY
TRBV5-3	ARSLQWDTEAF
TRBV19	ASSLMGQGVSSTGELF
TRBV5-1	ASSFAGLTGELF
TRBV7-2	ASSPKGLAGGTGELF
TRBV15	ATSRDSIAGLYGYT
TRBV5-1	ASSGHSGAPNTGELF
TRBV5-1	ASSLRKTASSYNEQF
TRBV18	ASSPRGGQGNIQY
TRBV20-1	SARGGLAFEQF
TRBV10-3	AIREGHQQF
TRBV6-1	ASSLSWDRRTEAF
TRBV5-1	ASSLVGGNTEAF
TRBV20-1	SARPNLIAGKATYNEQF
TRBV7-3	ASSLRRYTEAF
TRBV14	ASSHGLWSSGGPETQY
TRBV20-1	SARGSLDNEQF
TRBV12-3/TRBV12-4	ASSFEGAVAEAF
TRBV6-5	ASQKAGPGTQY
TRBV19	ASSNRVSGDGYT
TRBV29-1	SVQPANYGYT
TRBV19	ASSINRAQPQH
TRBV18	ASSPISGNPRSEQF
TRBV7-9	ASSPRNTEAF
TRBV19	ASRRQPNTGELF
TRBV15	ATSSLQGDEQY
TRBV20-1	SAGPGYGYT
TRBV7-9	ASSLSRGGDTQY
TRBV6-6	ASSYGGGGYNEQF
TRBV5-1	ASSLDVSGANSPLH
TRBV7-2	ASNPNLGGQETQY
TRBV6-2/TRBV6-3	ASSSNMGTEAF
TRBV7-9	ASSMTSGYNEQF
TRBV4-1	ASSQGNTAHEQY
TRBV2	ASTGPGTLITEAF
TRBV6-6	ASNDREWNQPQH